This TCR beta chain appears in the sequencing data of a study of T cell repertoires in cytomegalovirus infection (dated by TCRdb to the late 2010s). Context from the whole study: Because public TCR beta signatures pointed to carriage of CMV infection together with the matching HLA type, the HLA type of each donor mattered for the analysis. General findings and caveats noted by the study authors: The ex vivo response was dominated by HLA-C-restricted CMV-specific TCR beta clonotypes, which also provided the single most frequent clonotype in two of eight donors. In both this cohort and an independent approximately 350-donor cohort, the cumulative frequency of public TCR beta family members distinguished carriers of CMV infection plus the relevant HLA type.

CDR1 and CDR2, per the germline V gene, are MDHEN and SYDVKM. The trim is 6 bases for V and 1 base for J, with a gap of 10 bases between the germline ends. The CDR3 goes from the cysteine to the phenylalanine over 13 residues. The read is trimmed to its CDR3 DNA, 39 bases read in frame from base 1. Notes on this clonotype: Its antigen specificity is not known. The sample holds no much larger clone one base away, and base qualities are not on file.

The instrument given in TCRdb is Illumina HiSeq 1500. TCRdb handled the public reads itself, with Q25 trimming in fastp and clone calling in MiXCR, and kept productive beta chains. Each CDR3 protein appears once, grouped with its most common genes and DNA. In all, the sample holds approximately 320,000 distinct CDR3 sequences, and over 7.5% of those were seen once. The leading ten clones occupy around 4.5% of the sample. The TCR originated in a human donor in good health (CMV status not recorded). Some clones in this sample may be carry-over from other donors' samples. The sequencing input was PBMCs. The chain is assembled from TRBV28 and TRBJ2-7; the D gene cannot be resolved reliably. DNA sequence: TGTGCCAGCAGCAGAAGTAGGTCCTACGAGCAGTACTTC. This encodes CASSRSRSYEQYF.